Listed below are T cell receptor beta chains from one sample, sequenced in a study of T cell changes during pregnancy in multiple sclerosis. Generated by immunoSEQ multiplex PCR, the TCRdb table keeps only in-frame clones and is missing some. The profile shows 40,000 to 55,000 clones, roughly nine tenths of them singletons. This material consisted of CD4+ T cells from peripheral blood mononuclear cells, taken before pregnancy. These receptor sequences come from a female donor with multiple sclerosis, enrolled in a pregnancy study. CDR3s include the opening cysteine and the closing phenylalanine or tryptophan. A D gene is named only where the DNA matches it firmly. Clone size appears in some rows only: once, few, many, or a class for an expanded clone.

d_gene	j_gene	v_gene	abundance	CDR3nt	CDR3aa
-	TRBJ2-1	TRBV7-2	-	TGTGCCAGCAGCTTAGACTCGCTGTCCTACAATGAGCAGTTCTTC	CASSLDSLSYNEQFF
-	TRBJ1-1	TRBV13	-	TGTGCCAGCAGCCTCAGGGAGGCGAACACTGAAGCTTTCTTT	CASSLREANTEAFF
TRBD1	TRBJ2-7	TRBV7-3	-	TGTGCCAGCAGCCCGGGACAGGGGGTCGAGCAGTACTTC	CASSPGQGVEQYF
TRBD1	TRBJ1-1	TRBV6-1	-	TGTGCCAGCAGTGAAGACAGGGGGAACACTGAAGCTTTCTTT	CASSEDRGNTEAFF
TRBD2	TRBJ2-2	TRBV4-3	-	TGCGCCAGCAGCCAAGATCCAGCGGGAGGTGCGAACACCGGGGAGCTGTTTTTT	CASSQDPAGGANTGELFF
TRBD1	TRBJ2-2	TRBV5-1	once	TGCGCCAGCTGGACAGGGGGGACGAACACCGGGGAGCTGTTTTTT	CASWTGGTNTGELFF
TRBD1	TRBJ2-7	TRBV6-5	-	TGTGCCAGCACTAAAGGGACAGGGTACGAGCAGTACTTC	CASTKGTGYEQYF
-	TRBJ1-5	TRBV27	-	TGTGCCAGCGCATTGCAGGGCGATCAGCCCCAGCATTTT	CASALQGDQPQHF
-	TRBJ2-3	TRBV6-1	-	TGTGCCAGCAGTGACGCAGGGTGGGGAACTAGCACAGATACGCAGTATTTT	CASSDAGWGTSTDTQYF
TRBD1	TRBJ2-1	TRBV27	once	TGTGCCAGCAGTTTATCGACAGGGGATTGGAATGAGCAGTTCTTC	CASSLSTGDWNEQFF
TRBD2	TRBJ2-2	TRBV18	-	TGTGCCAGCTCACCCGGGACTAGCGGATCGAACACCGGGGAGCTGTTTTTT	CASSPGTSGSNTGELFF
-	TRBJ1-3	TRBV5-4	-	TGTGCCAGCAGCTTGGCCGGGGGGGCGAAAGGAAACACCATATATTTT	CASSLAGGAKGNTIYF
TRBD2	TRBJ2-2	TRBV2	-	TGTGCCAGCTCAAGGGGAGCGGCTAGCGGGAACACCGGGGAGCTGTTTTTT	CASSRGAASGNTGELFF
TRBD1	TRBJ1-4	TRBV6-5	-	TGTGCCAGCAGAGGTATCGGGACAGGGGGTGAAAAACTGTTTTTT	CASRGIGTGGEKLFF
TRBD1	TRBJ1-2	TRBV11-2	-	TGTGCCAGCAGCTTCAGAGACAGGGGGTATAACTATGGCTACACCTTC	CASSFRDRGYNYGYTF
TRBD2	TRBJ2-7	TRBV23-1	-	TGCGCCAGCAGTCCCGCGGAGGGCTTCGGGACTAGCGACCACGAGCAGTACTTC	CASSPAEGFGTSDHEQYF
TRBD1	TRBJ2-7	TRBV29-1	-	TGCAGCGTTGGGCCCCGACAGGGGGACTACGAGCAGTACTTC	CSVGPRQGDYEQYF
-	TRBJ1-2	TRBV30	once	TGTGCCTGGACCCAGGGGCGTCCTGGCTACACCTTC	CAWTQGRPGYTF
-	TRBJ2-1	TRBV18	-	TGTGCCAGCTCACTCCCGGGTAGAAGCAATGAGCAGTTCTTC	CASSLPGRSNEQFF
TRBD2	TRBJ2-3	TRBV4-3	-	TGCGCCAGCAGCCGCCAACCGGGACTAGCGTCAGATACGCAGTATTTT	CASSRQPGLASDTQYF
-	TRBJ1-5	TRBV19	-	TGTGCCAGTAGTATGAAGGTCGGGCAGCCCCAGCATTTT	CASSMKVGQPQHF
-	TRBJ2-1	TRBV27	-	TGTGCCACCCGCGGGGCAAACTCCTACAATGAGCAGTTCTTC	CATRGANSYNEQFF
-	TRBJ2-1	TRBV4-1	once	TGCGCCAGCAGCTCGGAGGGGGGGCCCCTCCTAGCCTACAATGAGCAGTTCTTC	CASSSEGGPLLAYNEQFF
TRBD2	TRBJ2-7	TRBV7-9	-	TGTGCCAGCAGCCCCAGACTAGCGGGAGTCGACGAGCAGTACTTC	CASSPRLAGVDEQYF
TRBD1	TRBJ2-5	TRBV7-9	-	TGTGCCAGCAGCTCTTCCGGGACAGCAGAGACCCAGTACTTC	CASSSSGTAETQYF